The T cell receptor beta chain described here comes from a study of beta chain features in type 1 diabetes. Whole-study findings and limits: Among patients, naive, central memory and Treg TCRB repertoires appeared more similar than among healthy donors. Any PCR bias toward short templates would affect both groups alike. In these data, an HLA type influence on TCRB rearrangement remained unresolved. In every one of the four CD4+ subsets, TCRB CDR3s were moderately but significantly shorter in Type 1 diabetes patients.

Expressed TCRB transcripts were sequenced after all isolated RNA was converted to cDNA. Assay: immunoSEQ multiplex PCR; the TCRdb copy retains only in-frame clones and omits some. The table has some 660,000 clones, about 14% seen once. Germline V gives CDR1 LGHNT, CDR2 FRNRAP. V dropped 1 base and J dropped 1 base, with 7 bases sitting between them. This CDR3 comprises 15 residues. This clone has just a few counts. What it binds is not known. The V gene is TRBV12-5, the J gene TRBJ2-2; D possibly corresponds to TRBD1 (5 bases). Sequencing was done on a sample of naive CD4+ T cells from blood. The sequence was collected from a man aged 18 to 29 with type 1 diabetes. Written as DNA, the CDR3 is TGTGCTAGTGGTTTGGGACAGATGAACACCGGGGAGCTGTTTTTT. This gives the protein CASGLGQMNTGELFF.